The 23 T cell receptor beta chains below were found in one sample sequenced in a study of T cells in Graves' hyperthyroidism and ophthalmopathy. RNA transcripts were the template for amplifying TCR beta CDR3 regions. In the first-round RT-PCR of the TCR CDR3, the HTBI primer set was used. Each CDR3 protein gets one entry after TCRdb re-called the multiplex PCR reads with MiXCR. There are around 350,000 distinct CDR3 sequences in the sample; approximately 19% occur only once, and 3.5% to 4% lies in the top ten. Sequencing was carried out using blood. The receptors shown here come from a woman aged 18-30 years with Graves' hyperthyroidism.

This clonotype was observed at least ten times. This sequence joins TRBV28 and TRBJ2-5; 9 bases agree with TRBD2. The CDR3 has 16 amino acids. From germline, CDR1 is MDHEN and CDR2 SYDVKM. The V segment lost 5 bases and the J segment 1 base; nucleotides outside the gene matches: 8. CDR3 in DNA: TGTGCCAGCAGTCCTCGGGGAGCGGGGGGCCAAGAGACCCAGTACTTC. It encodes CASSPRGAGGQETQYF.

This clonotype was recorded many times. In DNA form, the CDR3 reads TGTGCCAGCAGTCAATACCTGGGACAGTCCTACGAGCAGTACTTC. Protein product: CASSQYLGQSYEQYF. This sequence joins TRBV12-3 or TRBV12-4 and TRBJ2-7, with 7 bases aligning to TRBD1. The length of the CDR3 is 15 residues. The V gene end was trimmed by 5 bases and the J gene end by 1 base; junction bases not matched to a gene: 8.

This clonotype was seen many times. The V call is TRBV12-3 or TRBV12-4, the J call TRBJ1-2; perhaps TRBD1 as D (5 bases). This CDR3 comprises 16 residues. V lost 3 bases and J lost 2, with 16 bases in between. The CDR3: CASSLAGRTNNYGYTF. Written as DNA, the CDR3 is TGTGCCAGCAGTTTGGCGGGGAGGACAAACAACTATGGCTACACCTTC.

This clonotype was counted at least ten times. The gene calls are TRBV20-1 and TRBJ1-1; perhaps TRBD1 as D (5 bases). Trimming took 2 bases from V and 11 from J, leaving 15 bases between them. CDR3 size: 12 residues. Germline V gives CDR1 DFQATT, CDR2 SNEGSKA (reference sequence). CDR3 sequence reads: CSARLGREWAFF. The CDR3 nucleotides are TGCAGTGCTAGATTGGGCAGGGAGTGGGCTTTCTTT.

At least ten counts were recorded for this clonotype. The chain links TRBV9 to TRBJ1-1; D not resolved. The CDR3 consists of 11 residues. In germline, CDR1 is SGDLS, CDR2 YYNGEE. V lost 3 bases to trimming and J lost 4 bases, with 4 bases between them. Written as DNA, the CDR3 is TGTGCCAGCAGCGCAGTCACTGAAGCTTTCTTT. Amino acid sequence: CASSAVTEAFF.

The CDR3 region has the DNA TGCGCCAGCAGCTTGGCTCCGGGGACAGGGGTCAATCAGCCCCAGCATTTT. Its protein is CASSLAPGTGVNQPQHF. V usage is TRBV5-1 and J usage is TRBJ1-5; 10 bases agree with TRBD1. Trimming cost V 0 bases and J 3 bases; bases outside gene matches: 6. CDR1 is SGHRS and CDR2 is YFSETQ in the germline V gene. This CDR3 region has 17 residues. The entire variable domain, with the rest obtained from reference TRBV5-1 and TRBJ1-5, is as follows: KAGVTQTPRYLIKTRGQQVTLSCSPISGHRSVSWYQQTPGQGLQFLFEYFSETQRNKGNFPGRFSGRQFSNSRSEMNVSTLELGDSALYLCASSLAPGTGVNQPQHFGDGTRLSIL.

Ten or more counts support this clonotype. The V and J genes are TRBV2 and TRBJ1-2, with D perhaps TRBD1 (5 bases). This CDR3 has 13 residues. Between the trimmed V and J ends, which lost 6 bases and 4 bases, there was a span of 12 bases. The germline gives CDR1 SNHLY, CDR2 FYNNEI. The CDR3 sequence: CASSTQRGYGYTF. CDR3 nucleotide sequence: TGTGCCAGCAGCACACAAAGGGGCTATGGCTACACCTTC.

This clonotype was counted many times. V is TRBV6-1 and J is TRBJ1-3, with no clear D. The CDR3 extends over 11 amino acids. V gave up 6 bases and J gave up 8 bases, with 8 bases separating them. In germline, CDR1 is MNHNS, CDR2 SASEGT. DNA for the CDR3: TGTGCCAGCAGGAAAGAGGACACCATATATTTT. Translation gives CASRKEDTIYF.

This clonotype was seen a handful of times. The DNA of the CDR3 is TGTGCCAGCAGCCGGCGGGAGCCGGGGGATACGCAGTATTTT. Translation gives CASSRREPGDTQYF. J is TRBJ2-3 and V is TRBV13; TRBD2 agrees at 7 bases. CDR1 PRHDT and CDR2 FYEKMQ come from the germline V gene (reference sequence). The CDR3 is made up of 14 amino acids. Trimming at V came to 5 bases and at J to 6 bases, leaving 8 bases not matched to a gene.

The chain has TRBV10-1 and TRBJ2-2; D might be TRBD1 (6 bases). The V gene's germline CDR1 is WNHNN and CDR2 SYGVQD (reference sequence). With 6 bases removed from V and 3 bases from J, the gap between germline ends came to 11 bases. This CDR3 has 14 residues. CDR3 bases: TGCGCCAGCAGAACAGGGCCGGACACCGGGGAGCTGTTTTTT. Translation: CASRTGPDTGELFF.

This clonotype was found a few times. This chain connects TRBV28 to TRBJ2-2; 8 nucleotides line up with TRBD2. CDR3 length equals 15 residues. Germline CDR1 MDHEN, CDR2 SYDVKM. The junction had 10 bases not matched to a gene; V was cut back by 5 bases and J by 8 bases. CDR3 coding DNA: TGTGCCAGCAGTCTTGGACCGGGGGGGCCGGGGGAGCTGTTTTTT. Its protein product is CASSLGPGGPGELFF.

This clonotype has at least ten counts. The genes are TRBV20-1 and TRBJ2-5; possible D gene TRBD1, 6 bases. The V and J ends lost 4 bases and 3 bases respectively, with 15 bases between them. The CDR3 loop spans 14 amino acids. Germline-derived CDR1 and CDR2 are DFQATT and SNEGSKA (reference sequence). CDR3 in DNA: TGCAGTGCTACACCGGGACACATAAAAGAGACCCAGTACTTC. Amino acids: CSATPGHIKETQYF.

This clonotype was observed at least ten times. The CDR3 loop is CASSAGLGETQYF. CDR3 DNA sequence: TGCGCCAGCAGCGCGGGACTGGGAGAGACCCAGTACTTC. The chain uses TRBV5-1 and TRBJ2-5; tentatively, D is TRBD2 (6 bases). The germline gives CDR1 SGHRS, CDR2 YFSETQ. CDR3 length: 13 residues. With 4 bases removed from V and 4 bases from J, the gap between germline ends came to 11 bases. The full variable domain, completed using reference TRBV5-1 and TRBJ2-5, is KAGVTQTPRYLIKTRGQQVTLSCSPISGHRSVSWYQQTPGQGLQFLFEYFSETQRNKGNFPGRFSGRQFSNSRSEMNVSTLELGDSALYLCASSAGLGETQYFGPGTRLLVL.

This clonotype was detected ten times or more. The V gene is TRBV7-3, the J gene TRBJ1-1, with 8 bases that match TRBD1. This CDR3 contains 15 residues. With 2 bases clipped from V and 5 bases from J, the junction kept 7 bases outside the gene matches. Germline lookup yields CDR1 SGHTA and CDR2 FQGTGA. The chain's CDR3 is CASSLERTGGTEAFF. The CDR3, as DNA: TGTGCCAGCAGCTTAGAAAGAACAGGGGGAACTGAAGCTTTCTTT.

About this clonotype itself: The germline gene is not matched at one end of the junction; a read error may be the cause. The CDR3 nucleotides read TGTGCCAACAGCTTAGCCAGAGATAATTCACCCCTCCACTTT. This codes for CANSLARDNSPLHF. The rearrangement links TRBV13 to TRBJ1-6; no clear D gene. CDR1 and CDR2 from the germline V gene are PRHDT and FYEKMQ (reference sequence). The CDR3 consists of 14 residues.

This clonotype was observed many times. The chain joins TRBV20-1 to TRBJ1-5, with unresolved D. V lost 1 base and J lost 0, with 19 bases in between. This CDR3 comprises 18 residues. Germline CDR1 and CDR2: DFQATT and SNEGSKA (reference sequence). The CDR3, as DNA: TGCAGTGCTAGAGGCCAAGTGCGACGTATGTATAGCAATCAGCCCCAGCATTTT. The encoded protein is CSARGQVRRMYSNQPQHF.

Turning to this clonotype: This may come from a read error, since a much larger clone is one base off. This chain uses TRBV4-1 with TRBJ2-7; D possibly corresponds to TRBD1 (5 bases). With 3 bases removed from V and 3 bases from J, the gap between germline ends came to 15 bases. CDR1 is MGHRA and CDR2 is YSYEKL in the germline V gene. CDR3 length equals 15 residues. CDR3 nucleotides: TGCGCCAGCAGCCATCCGGACCAGGGAATCTACGAGCAGTACTTC. This codes for CASSHPDQGIYEQYF.

This clonotype has a count of ten or more. This rearrangement joins TRBV27 to TRBJ2-7, with D perhaps TRBD1 or TRBD2 (6 bases each). The CDR3 contains 14 residues. Germline V gene lookup returns CDR1 MNHEY and CDR2 SMNVEV (reference sequence). V dropped 2 bases and J dropped 2 bases, with 10 bases sitting between them. DNA of the CDR3: TGTGCCAGCAGTTTAAGGGGGGAGGCCTACGAGCAGTACTTC. Protein product: CASSLRGEAYEQYF.

This clonotype was counted at least ten times. A much larger clone lies a single base off, so this may be a read error. The V and J genes are TRBV4-2 and TRBJ2-7, with 8 nucleotides matching TRBD1. The CDR3 runs to 16 residues. The germline CDR1 and CDR2 sequences are LGHNA and YNFKEQ. The CDR3 reads CASSQDEGTGAYEQCF. CDR3 bases: TGTGCCAGCAGCCAAGACGAAGGGACAGGTGCCTACGAGCAGTGCTTC.

The rearrangement links TRBV28 to TRBJ1-1, with D tentatively TRBD1 (6 bases). This CDR3 contains 17 residues. Trimming removed 0 bases from V and 7 bases from J, with 21 bases in between. From germline, CDR1 is MDHEN and CDR2 SYDVKM. CDR3: CASSLWGPQGEDGEAFF. The CDR3 DNA sequence: TGTGCCAGCAGTTTATGGGGGCCACAGGGAGAAGACGGTGAAGCTTTCTTT.

This clonotype has at least ten counts. In DNA form, the CDR3 reads TGTGCCAGCAGTTCCCGGGAGAACACTGAAGCTTTCTTT. It specifies CASSSRENTEAFF. The chain carries TRBV6-5 and TRBJ1-1, with D uncertain. CDR1 and CDR2 from the germline V gene are MNHEY and SVGAGI. The CDR3 is made up of 13 amino acids. Trimming removed 4 bases from V and 1 base from J, with 7 bases in between.

There are many counts of this clonotype. The chain combines TRBV12-3 or TRBV12-4 with TRBJ2-5; D is perhaps TRBD1 (6 bases). The CDR3 sequence is 14 residues long. Trimming pared 1 base from V and 2 bases from J, leaving 8 bases between. For the CDR3, the DNA is TGTGCCAGCAGTTTAGGGACAGCACAAGAGACCCAGTACTTC. Protein: CASSLGTAQETQYF.

This clonotype came up many times. The genes are TRBV19 and TRBJ2-5; D may correspond to TRBD1 or TRBD2 (5 bases each). The CDR3 has 16 residues. Trimming removed 0 bases at V and 9 bases at J, with 20 bases between. CDR1 is LNHDA, CDR2 SQIVND, per germline (reference sequence). The CDR3 nucleotides are TGTGCCAGTAGTATAGATGGCTCGGCAGGGCGGGTCGCCCAGTACTTC. This codes for CASSIDGSAGRVAQYF.